The 15 T cell receptor beta chains below all came from one sample that was sequenced in a study of beta chain features in type 1 diabetes. Findings and limits, study-wide: TCRB CDR3 length was moderately but significantly reduced in all four CD4+ subsets of Type 1 diabetes patients.

The investigators reverse transcribed all of the isolated RNA, so they sequenced expressed TCRB transcripts. This table comes from immunoSEQ multiplex PCR, and its TCRdb copy is limited to in-frame clones, with some not included. The sample lists about 340,000 clones, about a tenth occurring once. What these receptors recognize is not known. The material sequenced was central memory CD4+ T cells from blood. Receptors were obtained from a man aged 30-40 years with type 1 diabetes.

This clone was counted between two and nine times. The chain uses TRBV6-1 and TRBJ2-1, with 11 positions matching TRBD2. The CDR3 is made up of 14 amino acids. CDR1 and CDR2 (germline): MNHNS, SASEGT. Trimming cost V 7 bases and J 7 bases; bases outside gene matches: 6. The DNA for the CDR3 is TGTGCCAGCATCGCTAGCGGGGGGAATAATGAGCAGTTCTTC. Amino acid sequence: CASIASGGNNEQFF.

This clone was seen a few times. The V and J genes are TRBV5-6 and TRBJ2-2; D uncertain. There are 12 residues in the CDR3. V lost 4 bases and J lost 6, with 7 bases in between. CDR1 is SGHDT, CDR2 YYEEEE, per germline. The CDR3: CASSRWAGELFF. The CDR3 DNA sequence: TGTGCCAGCAGCAGGTGGGCCGGGGAGCTGTTTTTT.

This clone was counted between two and nine times. V usage is TRBV5-6 and J usage is TRBJ2-7; D is ambiguous. CDR3 length: 11 residues. The germline V and J ends were trimmed by 3 bases and 3 bases, with 4 bases remaining between them. Per germline, CDR1 SGHDT and CDR2 YYEEEE. CDR3 DNA: TGTGCCAGCAGCTCTATCTACGAGCAGTACTTC. Translating it yields CASSSIYEQYF.

This clone was found a few times. The chain links TRBV21-1 to TRBJ1-5; the D segment call TRBD1 is taken from the table without a DNA check. TRBV21-1 is annotated as a pseudogene. The CDR3 has 13 amino acids. CDR3 sequence reads: CASSERQSQPQHF. The CDR3 nucleotides read TGTGCCAGCAGCGAACGACAGAGTCAGCCCCAGCATTTT.

In its sample, this clone was seen a few times. The chain employs TRBV7-2 and TRBJ2-2, with D perhaps matching TRBD1 (7 bases). Germline loops: CDR1 SGHTA, CDR2 FQGNSA. The germline V and J ends were trimmed by 4 bases and 7 bases, with 13 bases remaining between them. The CDR3 is 14 amino acids. CDR3 loop: CASSYYRGGGELFF. CDR3 sequence (DNA): TGTGCCAGCAGCTACTACAGGGGAGGCGGGGAGCTGTTTTTT.

This chain joins TRBV9 and TRBJ1-1, with D unclear. CDR1 and CDR2 (germline): SGDLS, YYNGEE. The CDR3 has 14 amino acids. The V and J ends lost 0 bases and 4 bases respectively, with 10 bases between them. The CDR3 DNA follows: TGTGCCAGCAGCGTAGCAGCGGGGAGCACTGAAGCTTTCTTT. Protein sequence: CASSVAAGSTEAFF.

This clone was seen more than once but under ten times. The chain joins TRBV23-1 to TRBJ1-5; TRBD1 is a possible D gene (6 bases). TRBV23-1 is classed as an ORF, of uncertain function. Trimming removed 4 bases at V and 6 bases at J, with 22 bases between. The CDR3 spans 17 residues. The CDR3 DNA follows: TGCGCCAGCAGTCCGCCCCTTTGTAACAGGGCGATTCAGCCCCAGCATTTT. Translated: CASSPPLCNRAIQPQHF.

CDR3 loop: CSVEDRLAGEPDTQYF. The CDR3 nucleotides are TGCAGCGTTGAAGACCGACTAGCGGGGGAACCAGATACGCAGTATTTT. This rearrangement joins TRBV29-1 to TRBJ2-3; 12 nucleotides match TRBD2. The CDR3 length is 16 residues. The trim removed 0 bases at V and 4 bases at J, leaving 5 bases unmatched. The germline gives CDR1 SQVTM, CDR2 ANQGSEA.

This clone was observed a handful of times. The V and J genes are TRBV7-2 and TRBJ2-3; no clear D. In germline, CDR1 is SGHTA, CDR2 FQGNSA. Trimming removed 3 bases from V and 4 bases from J, with 11 bases in between. The CDR3 has 14 amino acids. The CDR3 sequence is CASSFQTVPDTQYF. In DNA, the CDR3 is TGTGCCAGCAGCTTCCAAACTGTCCCAGATACGCAGTATTTT.

There are many counts of this clone. The chain has TRBV10-2 and TRBJ1-5, with D hard to call. The CDR3 loop spans 13 amino acids. V was pared by 7 bases and J by 2 bases, with 9 bases between. Germline V gene sequence: CDR1 WSHSY, CDR2 SAAADI. The CDR3 nucleotides are TGCGCCAGCAAGGAGAGGGGCAATCAGCCCCAGCATTTT. Residues: CASKERGNQPQHF.

This clone was detected only once. The chain links TRBV2 to TRBJ1-1; D remains unclear. The CDR3 totals 12 residues. Germline CDR1 SNHLY, CDR2 FYNNEI. V was clipped by 2 bases and J by 7 bases, with 8 bases between them. The CDR3 reads CASSESAVEAFF. CDR3 bases: TGTGCCAGCAGTGAATCGGCGGTTGAAGCTTTCTTT.

The rearrangement links TRBV18 to TRBJ1-6; unclear D gene. The length of the CDR3 is 16 residues. Germline CDR1 KGHSH, CDR2 LQKENI. V shed 0 bases and J shed 7 bases, with 13 bases lying between them. In DNA form, the CDR3 reads TGTGCCAGCTCACCACCTTTAGGCATGGCCAATTCACCCCTCCACTTT. Translated: CASSPPLGMANSPLHF.

The V and J genes are TRBV7-9 and TRBJ2-1, with a tentative D call TRBD2 (6 bases). Trimming took off 5 bases at V and 5 bases at J, with 22 bases between the two ends. There are 17 residues in the CDR3. CDR1 is SEHNR, CDR2 FQNEAQ, per germline (reference sequence). CDR3 amino acids: CASSPIGSSDFHNEQFF. The CDR3 DNA follows: TGTGCCAGCAGCCCGATCGGGTCTAGCGATTTCCACAATGAGCAGTTCTTC.

This clone was seen repeatedly, ten times or more. This CDR3 is also generated by other DNA sequences in the sample. In DNA, the CDR3 is TGTGCCAGCAGCTTAGGAACAGGTCACGTCCTGACTTTC. It codes for CASSLGTGHVLTF. V is TRBV7-9 and J is TRBJ2-6, with D maybe TRBD1 (5 bases). The V end was cut by 1 base, the J end by 11 bases, with 9 bases between. From germline, CDR1 is SEHNR and CDR2 FQNEAQ (reference sequence). The CDR3 spans 13 residues.

Of note for this clone: The sample contains more than one DNA sequence encoding this CDR3. This chain connects TRBV7-2 to TRBJ1-1, with D uncertain. Germline V lookup: CDR1 SGHTA, CDR2 FQGNSA. Trimming took off 5 bases at V and 0 bases at J, with 7 bases between the two ends. This CDR3 region has 13 residues. The CDR3 is CASSPYLNTEAFF. The CDR3 region has the DNA TGTGCCAGCAGCCCCTATCTGAACACTGAAGCTTTCTTT. Full variable domain (outside the CDR3, taken from reference TRBV7-2 and TRBJ1-1): GAGVSQSPSNKVTEKGKDVELRCDPISGHTALYWYRQSLGQGLEFLIYFQGNSAPDKSGLPSDRFSAERTGGSVSTLTIQRTQQEDSAVYLCASSPYLNTEAFFGQGTRLTVV.